The 12 T cell receptor beta chains below were found in one sample sequenced in a study of CD8 T cells in ankylosing spondylitis. TCRdb redid the calling of the 5' RACE reads with MiXCR, one entry per CDR3 protein. The sample consists of hundreds of thousands of distinct CDR3 sequences, approximately 8% of them appearing once. The sequenced material came from blood, either unsorted or a sorted T cell fraction (not recorded which). These receptors were collected from a female donor with ankylosing spondylitis or in good health (not recorded which).

This clonotype was found many times. The chain combines TRBV6-5 with TRBJ1-1, with D uncertain. CDR3 length: 12 amino acids. V dropped 4 bases and J dropped 8 bases, with 11 bases sitting between them. Germline V gene sequence: CDR1 MNHEY, CDR2 SVGAGI. The CDR3 here is CASSSMWREAFF. Written as DNA, the CDR3 is TGTGCCAGCAGTTCGATGTGGCGGGAAGCTTTCTTT.

This clonotype occurred many times. The genes are TRBV5-1 and TRBJ1-1; no reliable D call. CDR3 size: 13 residues. In germline, CDR1 is SGHRS, CDR2 YFSETQ. V lost 5 bases and J 1 base, leaving 9 bases between the germline ends. CDR3 bases: TGCGCCAGCAGACCACAGCCGAACACTGAAGCTTTCTTT. It translates to CASRPQPNTEAFF.

A word on this clonotype: This could be a read error, since a much larger clone is one nucleotide away. The genes are TRBV29-1 and TRBJ1-1; 7 nucleotides agree with TRBD1. Germline assignment: CDR1 SQVTM and CDR2 ANQGSEA. This CDR3 region has 13 residues. V shed 6 bases, J shed 6 bases, and the junction held 10 bases outside the gene matches. The CDR3 DNA sequence: TGCAGCGTCGAACTAACAGGGGCACCTGAAGCTTTCTTT. Amino acids: CSVELTGAPEAFF.

At least ten counts were recorded for this clonotype. J is TRBJ2-7 and V is TRBV20-1; D remains ambiguous. The CDR3 contains 14 residues. The V end lost 3 bases, the J end lost 4 bases, and 16 bases lay between the germline ends. Germline-derived CDR1 and CDR2 are DFQATT and SNEGSKA (reference sequence). The CDR3 nucleotides read TGCAGTGCTAGTCCTAAGGATGAGCCTTACGAGCAGTACTTC. Translated, it gives CSASPKDEPYEQYF.

This clonotype was detected many times. V is TRBV20-1 and J is TRBJ2-1, with 13 nucleotides matching TRBD2. The CDR3 is made up of 16 amino acids. The J segment lost 7 bases and the V segment lost 3 bases, leaving 9 bases of the junction unmatched. Germline CDR1 and CDR2: DFQATT and SNEGSKA (reference sequence). CDR3 sequence reads: CSARSGTSGMGNEQFF. The CDR3, as DNA: TGCAGTGCTAGGTCTGGGACTAGCGGGATGGGGAATGAGCAGTTCTTC.

The V call is TRBV20-1, the J call TRBJ2-7; 10 bases agree with TRBD2. Trimming cost V 3 bases and J 2 bases; bases outside gene matches: 16. The germline V gene has CDR1 DFQATT and CDR2 SNEGSKA (reference sequence). The CDR3 covers 18 residues. In DNA form, the CDR3 reads TGCAGTGCTAGTGCACCAGCCTTCTCTAGCGGGAGCACCTACGAGCAGTACTTC. The encoded protein is CSASAPAFSSGSTYEQYF.

The sample holds many counts of this clonotype. The chain has TRBV25-1 and TRBJ1-1; perhaps TRBD1 as D (6 bases). Germline lookup yields CDR1 MGHDK and CDR2 SYGVNS. Trimming left V 2 bases short and J 6 bases short, with 16 bases between. The CDR3 runs to 15 residues. CDR3 nucleotide sequence: TGTGCCAGCAGTGAAAGGAAGGGGGGTTTAGCTGAAGCTTTCTTT. It translates to CASSERKGGLAEAFF.

In this sample, this clonotype turned up many times. V and J are TRBV7-9 and TRBJ2-7; 7 bases agree with TRBD1. The trim removed 4 bases at V and 7 bases at J, leaving 10 bases unmatched. There are 14 residues in the CDR3. The germline gives CDR1 SEHNR, CDR2 FQNEAQ (reference sequence). The CDR3 sequence: CASSSGTDVFEQYF. The CDR3 nucleotides are TGTGCCAGCAGCTCTGGGACAGACGTCTTTGAGCAGTACTTC. The full variable domain, in which reference TRBV7-9 and TRBJ2-7 provide the parts outside the CDR3, is DTGVSQNPRHKITKRGQNVTFRCDPISEHNRLYWYRQTLGQGPEFLTYFQNEAQLEKSRLLSDRFSAERPKGSFSTLEIQRTEQGDSAMYLCASSSGTDVFEQYFGPGTRLTVT.

The table lists this clonotype with many counts. The rearrangement links TRBV28 to TRBJ2-2; D not resolved. The germline gives CDR1 MDHEN, CDR2 SYDVKM. The CDR3 covers 13 residues. Deletions cut 5 bases from V and 5 bases from J, with 9 bases between. CDR3 nucleotide sequence: TGTGCCAGCAGTGCCCGTAAGACCGGGGAGCTGTTTTTT. This codes for CASSARKTGELFF.

In its sample, this clonotype was seen many times. This CDR3 reads CSVDGSKTGELFF. Here the CDR3 DNA reads TGCAGCGTTGACGGCTCTAAAACCGGGGAGCTGTTTTTT. The rearrangement links TRBV29-1 to TRBJ2-2; no firm D call. The length of the CDR3 is 13 residues. Per the germline V gene, CDR1 is SQVTM and CDR2 is ANQGSEA. V lost 3 bases and J lost 5, with 10 bases in between.

This clonotype was seen at least ten times. The genes are TRBV14 and TRBJ2-1; no reliable D call. In germline, CDR1 is SGHDN, CDR2 FVKESK. Trimming shortened V by 0 bases and J by 0 bases, and 12 bases separated the two germline ends. The CDR3 is made up of 17 amino acids. The CDR3 reads CASSQEGKKSSYNEQFF. CDR3 sequence (DNA): TGTGCCAGCAGCCAAGAGGGTAAAAAGAGCTCCTACAATGAGCAGTTCTTC.

This chain joins TRBV4-2 and TRBJ2-7, with TRBD1 matching 8 bases. In germline, CDR1 is LGHNA, CDR2 YNFKEQ. There are 13 residues in the CDR3. J lost 5 bases, V lost 8 bases, and 8 bases had no gene match. The DNA for the CDR3 is TGTGCCAGCGCCACTGGGACAGGCAACGAGCAGTACTTC. Protein sequence: CASATGTGNEQYF.